Sequencing of this T cell receptor (beta chain) was carried out in a study of blood T cell repertoires in COVID-19 (dated by TCRdb to between 2020 and 2021). Background on the whole study: Samples covering the acute and convalescent phases of COVID-19 were provided by collaborators in the United States, Italy and Spain. The repertoires were released in a freely available public database intended as a resource for research on the immune response to SARS-CoV-2. Subjects who had been exposed to COVID-19, were actively infected with it, or had recovered from it provided the deeply sampled blood TCRbeta repertoires that made up the dataset. The samples were drawn from the first 160 participants of the ongoing ImmuneRACE study and from under 1,500 subjects provided by 6 global collaborators. Where available, HLA class I and class II types were taken from metadata supplied by the sample provider and were not determined by assay-based typing. Sample metadata almost always included a de-identified subject ID, COVID-19 status, age in years and sex. The material from the prospective study consisted of cDNA or gDNA derived from T cells, B-cell-depleted T cells, or PBMCs.

One collaborating source in Seattle enrolled patients while the patients were actively infected and followed the patients over time throughout the course of disease. Each collaborating institution followed its own protocols to collect whole blood in K2EDTA tubes. For TCRbeta analysis, collaborators shipped samples in one of three forms: frozen whole blood, isolated PBMCs, or DNA extracted from either of those sample types. TCRbeta CDR3 regions were amplified from genomic DNA using the immunoSEQ Assay, a bias-controlled multiplex PCR. The original methods were these. The number of nucleated cells in each sample was estimated by amplification of reference gene primers within the assay. Sequence reads were collapsed and filtered to measure the absolute abundance of every unique TCRbeta CDR3 rearrangement. For each sample, productive Simpson clonality was calculated by taking the square root of Simpson's diversity index across productive rearrangements. TCRdb limited this immuneACCESS table to in-frame rearrangements with V and J called. A share of clones is missing; checked studies link under half to unresolved V genes, and the rest is unexplained. The DNA gave D and trimming, while V, J and clone size come from that table. The sample table shows over 95,000 clones, and 75% to 90% are seen once. In total, the top ten clones hold more than 5% of the sample.

A distance of 14 bases separates the germline ends of V and J, which lose 4 bases and 7 bases respectively. Taken from cysteine to phenylalanine, the CDR3 has 14 residues. This entry keeps only the CDR3 DNA: 42 bases, framed from base 1. For CDR1 and CDR2, the germline V gene lists SNHLY and FYNNEI. Points on this clone: Its target antigen remains unknown. Base qualities are not at hand, and no much larger clone is one base apart.

On the study overall, not on this receptor specifically: The amount of clinical and demographic metadata varied by source and participant and was provided uncurated.

The chain is encoded by TRBV2 joined to TRBJ1-5; a weak D assignment points to TRBD1 (6 bases agree). The sequenced material came from peripheral blood. This sequence originates from a woman aged 55-69 years with COVID-19, enrolled during active disease. The CDR3 amino acid sequence is: CASSAGVVEQPQHF. The DNA reads TGTGCCAGCAGTGCAGGGGTAGTAGAACAGCCCCAGCATTTT.